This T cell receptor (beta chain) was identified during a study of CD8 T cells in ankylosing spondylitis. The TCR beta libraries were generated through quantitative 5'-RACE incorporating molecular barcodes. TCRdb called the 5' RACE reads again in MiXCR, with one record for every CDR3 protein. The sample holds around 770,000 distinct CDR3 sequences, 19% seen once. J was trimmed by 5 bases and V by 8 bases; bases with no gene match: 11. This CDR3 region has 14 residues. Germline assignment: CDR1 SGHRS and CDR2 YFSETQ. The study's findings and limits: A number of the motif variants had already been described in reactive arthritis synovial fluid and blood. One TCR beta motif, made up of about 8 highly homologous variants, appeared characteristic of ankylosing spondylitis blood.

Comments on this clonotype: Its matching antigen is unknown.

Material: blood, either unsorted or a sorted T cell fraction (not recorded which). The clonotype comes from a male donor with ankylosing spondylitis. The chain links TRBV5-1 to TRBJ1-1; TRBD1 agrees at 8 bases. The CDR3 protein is CASKPQGAYTEAFF. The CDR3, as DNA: TGCGCCAGTAAACCCCAGGGGGCGTATACTGAAGCTTTCTTT.